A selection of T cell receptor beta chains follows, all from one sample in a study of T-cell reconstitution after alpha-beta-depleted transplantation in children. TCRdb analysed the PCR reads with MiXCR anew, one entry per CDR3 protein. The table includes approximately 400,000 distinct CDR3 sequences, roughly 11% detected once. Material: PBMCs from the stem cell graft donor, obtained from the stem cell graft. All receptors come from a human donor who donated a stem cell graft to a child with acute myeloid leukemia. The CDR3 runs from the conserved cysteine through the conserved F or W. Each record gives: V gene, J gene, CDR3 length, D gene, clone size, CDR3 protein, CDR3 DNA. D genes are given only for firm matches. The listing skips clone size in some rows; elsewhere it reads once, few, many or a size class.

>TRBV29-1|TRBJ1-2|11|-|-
CSVWFRQGYTF
TGCAGCGTTTGGTTCAGGCAAGGCTACACCTTC
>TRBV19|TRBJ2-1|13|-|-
CASSIRENNEQFF
TGTGCCAGTAGTATTAGGGAAAACAATGAGCAGTTCTTC
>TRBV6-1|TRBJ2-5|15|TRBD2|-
CASSESAGLEETQYF
TGTGCCAGCAGTGAATCAGCGGGGTTAGAAGAGACCCAGTACTTC
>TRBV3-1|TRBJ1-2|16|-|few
CASSQDPGEINYGYTF
TGTGCCAGCAGCCAAGATCCGGGGGAGATTAACTATGGCTACACCTTC
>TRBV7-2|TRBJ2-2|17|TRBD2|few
CASSPPGLAGGVGELFF
TGTGCCAGCAGCCCGCCGGGACTAGCGGGAGGCGTCGGGGAGCTGTTTTTT
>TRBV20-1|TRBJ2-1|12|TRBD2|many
CSVREGLGEQFF
TGCAGTGTCCGGGAGGGCCTCGGTGAGCAGTTCTTC
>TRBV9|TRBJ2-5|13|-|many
CASSVSAAGTQYF
TGTGCCAGCAGCGTATCAGCGGCGGGGACCCAGTACTTC
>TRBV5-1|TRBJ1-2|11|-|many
CASRAGTSFAF
TGCGCCAGCAGGGCCGGGACCTCTTTCGCCTTC
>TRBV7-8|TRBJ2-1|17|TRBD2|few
CASSLGPTSGRLGEQFF
TGTGCCAGCAGCTTAGGACCGACTAGCGGCCGGCTCGGGGAGCAGTTCTTC
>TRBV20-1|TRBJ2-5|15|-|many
CSARDFHREKETQYF
TGCAGTGCTAGAGATTTTCACCGTGAGAAAGAGACCCAGTACTTC
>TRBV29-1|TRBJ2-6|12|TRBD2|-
CSVGGGVNVLTF
TGCAGCGTTGGGGGGGGAGTCAACGTCCTGACTTTC
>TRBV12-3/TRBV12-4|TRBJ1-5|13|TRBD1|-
CASQGTGQQPQHF
TGTGCCAGCCAAGGGACAGGCCAACAGCCCCAGCATTTT
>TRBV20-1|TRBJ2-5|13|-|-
CSARAWPQETQYF
TGCAGTGCTAGAGCTTGGCCGCAAGAAACCCAGTACTTC
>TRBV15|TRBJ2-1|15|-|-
CATSRDVSGRNEQFF
TGTGCCACCAGCAGAGATGTATCAGGGAGGAATGAGCAGTTCTTC
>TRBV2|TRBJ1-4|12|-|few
CASKRINEKLFF
TGTGCCAGCAAACGGATTAATGAAAAACTGTTTTTT
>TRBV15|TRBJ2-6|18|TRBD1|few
CATSRAPGQGSGANGLTF
TGTGCCACCAGCAGGGCACCGGGACAGGGTTCTGGGGCCAACGGCCTGACTTTC
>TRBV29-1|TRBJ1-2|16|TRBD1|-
CSVRGDTGALGYGYTF
TGCAGCGTACGGGGGGATACAGGGGCGCTCGGCTATGGCTACACCTTC
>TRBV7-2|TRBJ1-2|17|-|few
CASSTEGRDTAYRGYTF
TGTGCCAGCAGCACCGAGGGGCGGGACACAGCCTATCGTGGCTACACCTTC
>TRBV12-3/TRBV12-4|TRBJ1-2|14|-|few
CASSSPGLAGGYTF
TGTGCCAGCAGTTCACCGGGACTAGCTGGCGGCTACACCTTC
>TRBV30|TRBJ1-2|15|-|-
CAWSSGRHPNYGYTF
TGTGCCTGGAGCTCCGGGAGACACCCTAACTATGGCTACACCTTC
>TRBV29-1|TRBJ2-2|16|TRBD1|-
CSVQHPTGPNTGELFF
TGCAGCGTTCAACACCCGACAGGGCCGAACACCGGGGAGCTGTTTTTT
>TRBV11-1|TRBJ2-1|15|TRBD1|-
CASSLVQGAPNEQFF
TGTGCCAGCAGCTTAGTCCAGGGGGCGCCTAATGAGCAGTTCTTC
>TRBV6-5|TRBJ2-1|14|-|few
CASSYSTDYNEQFF
TGTGCCAGCAGTTACTCGACAGATTACAATGAGCAGTTCTTC
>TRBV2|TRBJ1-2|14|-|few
CASRIAAGKGGYTF
TGTGCCAGCAGAATCGCGGCAGGGAAGGGCGGCTACACCTTC
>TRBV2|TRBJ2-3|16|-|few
CASSEALRGNTDTQYF
TGTGCCAGCAGTGAAGCGCTTCGAGGGAACACAGATACGCAGTATTTT
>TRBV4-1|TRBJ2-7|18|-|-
CASSQDLALVTANYEQYF
TGCGCCAGCAGCCAAGATCTTGCCCTAGTTACAGCTAACTACGAGCAGTACTTC
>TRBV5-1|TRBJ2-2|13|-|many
CASSLGPGGELFF
TGCGCCAGCAGCTTGGGGCCCGGCGGGGAGCTGTTTTTT
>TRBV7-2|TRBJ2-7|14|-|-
CASSLMGSSYEQYF
TGTGCCAGCAGCTTAATGGGCAGCTCCTACGAGCAGTACTTC
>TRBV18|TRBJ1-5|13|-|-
CASSPGVSQPQHF
TGTGCCAGCTCACCAGGGGTCAGCCAGCCCCAGCATTTT
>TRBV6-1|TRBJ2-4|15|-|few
CASSEARTSRDIQYF
TGTGCCAGCAGTGAAGCAAGGACATCAAGGGACATTCAGTACTTC
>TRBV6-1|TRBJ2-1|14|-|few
CASSEDSQPNEQFF
TGTGCCAGCAGTGAAGATAGTCAGCCTAATGAGCAGTTCTTC
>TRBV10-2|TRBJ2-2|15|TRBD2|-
CASKTSGGVTGELFF
TGCGCCAGCAAGACTAGCGGGGGGGTCACCGGGGAGCTGTTTTTT
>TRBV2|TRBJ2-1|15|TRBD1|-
CASSEAGQILYEQFF
TGTGCCAGCAGTGAAGCGGGACAGATTTTGTATGAGCAGTTCTTC
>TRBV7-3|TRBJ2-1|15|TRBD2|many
CASSSQRGSYNEQFF
TGTGCCAGCAGCTCACAGCGGGGGTCCTACAATGAGCAGTTCTTC